Below are 15 T cell receptor beta chains sequenced from a single sample in a study of human T cells and chemical hapten exposure. In TCRdb, the RACE reads were re-called with MiXCR into one record per CDR3 protein. Seen here are over 70,000 distinct CDR3 sequences, roughly 15% observed once, and the top ten hold 4.6%. Time point denoted: pre-sensitization, week 0. The sample's treatment: therapeutic diphenylcyclopropenone sensitization with weekly scalp DPC. The material was whole blood, obtained in connection with sensitization to the hapten diphenylcyclopropenone (DPC). The receptors were sampled from a woman between 50 and 59 years old with alopecia areata. Some clones in this sample may be carry-over from other donors' samples.

This clonotype has only a few counts. The J gene is TRBJ1-1, the V gene TRBV6-2 or TRBV6-3; tentatively, D is TRBD1 (5 bases). V lost 2 bases, J lost 4 bases, and 11 bases lay in between. CDR1 and CDR2 from the germline V gene are MNHEY and SVGEGT. The CDR3 contains 14 residues. CDR3 DNA: TGTGCCAGCAGTTACGGCGGCGGGGGCACTGAAGCTTTCTTT. This encodes CASSYGGGGTEAFF.

The chain combines TRBV5-1 with TRBJ2-3, with D possibly being TRBD2 (6 bases). The CDR3 covers 15 residues. Between the trimmed V and J ends, which lost 0 bases and 2 bases, there was a span of 10 bases. Germline lookup yields CDR1 SGHRS and CDR2 YFSETQ. For the CDR3, the DNA is TGCGCCAGCAGCTTGGATTCGGGAGACACAGATACGCAGTATTTT. It yields the protein CASSLDSGDTDTQYF.

The chain links TRBV28 to TRBJ1-2; 9 nucleotides align to TRBD1. Trimming took 10 bases from V and 4 from J; bases not matched to a gene: 4. Looked up from germline, CDR1 is MDHEN and CDR2 is SYDVKM. The CDR3 is made up of 12 amino acids. CDR3 in amino acids: CATGTGLYGYTF. The CDR3 DNA is TGTGCCACCGGGACAGGGCTCTATGGCTACACCTTC.

There are a few counts of this clonotype. This chain joins TRBV29-1 and TRBJ2-1; D is possibly TRBD2 (5 bases). The CDR3 contains 11 residues. V was clipped by 4 bases and J by 4 bases, with 5 bases between them. Germline lookup yields CDR1 SQVTM and CDR2 ANQGSEA. The CDR3: CSVAGYNEQFF. The CDR3 DNA follows: TGCAGCGTTGCGGGGTACAATGAGCAGTTCTTC.

This chain connects TRBV13 to TRBJ2-3; D is undetermined. The CDR3 runs 14 residues. V shed 5 bases and J shed 0 bases, with 9 bases lying between them. Looked up from germline, CDR1 is PRHDT and CDR2 is FYEKMQ (reference sequence). CDR3 coding DNA: TGTGCCAGCAGCACATCGGCAAGCACAGATACGCAGTATTTT. It translates to CASSTSASTDTQYF.

This chain joins TRBV28 and TRBJ2-7; D is ambiguous. The V end lost 6 bases, the J end lost 0 bases, and 15 bases lay between the germline ends. The CDR3 runs 15 residues. CDR1 is MDHEN, CDR2 SYDVKM, per germline. The CDR3 here is CASRNPVRSSYEQYF. Here the CDR3 DNA reads TGTGCCAGCAGAAACCCTGTCAGGAGCTCCTACGAGCAGTACTTC.

This clonotype was observed a handful of times. The chain links TRBV28 to TRBJ1-6; the match to TRBD1 covers 7 bases. This CDR3 spans 12 amino acids. CDR1 is MDHEN and CDR2 is SYDVKM in the germline V gene. Germline trimming cut 8 bases from V and 6 bases from J; bases unmatched to any gene: 1. The CDR3 protein is CASGTANSPLHF. The CDR3 region has the DNA TGTGCCAGCGGGACAGCTAATTCACCCCTCCACTTT.

This clonotype has just a few counts. The J gene is TRBJ2-3, the V gene TRBV29-1; 7 nucleotides align to TRBD2. V gave up 0 bases and J gave up 0 bases; unmatched junction bases: 3. The CDR3 sequence is 15 residues long. Per the germline V gene, CDR1 is SQVTM and CDR2 is ANQGSEA. CDR3 amino acids: CSVEDRGVSTDTQYF. CDR3 sequence (DNA): TGCAGCGTTGAAGATCGGGGGGTAAGCACAGATACGCAGTATTTT.

This clonotype has more than one count but fewer than ten. The chain uses TRBV4-2 and TRBJ2-6; 7 bases align to TRBD1. The germline V gene encodes CDR1 LGHNA and CDR2 YNFKEQ. The trim removed 7 bases at V and 1 base at J, leaving 13 bases unmatched. CDR3 length: 18 amino acids. CDR3 sequence reads: CASNLKQGIGSGANVLTF. In DNA, the CDR3 is TGTGCCAGCAACCTAAAACAGGGGATAGGATCTGGGGCCAACGTCCTGACTTTC.

This chain links TRBV29-1 with TRBJ2-7; 8 positions agree with TRBD2. CDR1 and CDR2 from the germline V gene are SQVTM and ANQGSEA. This CDR3 is built from 13 residues. V shed 7 bases, J shed 2 bases, and the junction held 7 bases outside the gene matches. CDR3 in DNA: TGCAGCGCCCGGGGGGGGTCGACCTACGAGCAGTACTTC. Translation gives CSARGGSTYEQYF.

The V gene is TRBV20-1, the J gene TRBJ1-4; D is uncertain. The CDR3 extends over 13 amino acids. V was shortened by 5 bases and J by 0 bases, with 7 bases between the two germline ends. In germline, CDR1 is DFQATT, CDR2 SNEGSKA (reference sequence). Written as DNA, the CDR3 is TGCAGTGCTTTAAAAGCAACTAATGAAAAACTGTTTTTT. This gives the protein CSALKATNEKLFF.

This chain connects TRBV19 to TRBJ2-1; 7 nucleotides match TRBD2. This CDR3 is 20 amino acids long. Germline V gene sequence: CDR1 LNHDA, CDR2 SQIVND (reference sequence). V was clipped by 2 bases and J by 6 bases; unmatched bases: 22. In DNA, the CDR3 is TGTGCCAGTAGTATAAGGTCCGGGCGGAGTAGGGAGGGCCGAAGCAATGAGCAGTTCTTC. Translating it yields CASSIRSGRSREGRSNEQFF.

There are a few counts of this clonotype. V gene TRBV30 combines with J gene TRBJ1-5, with a weak D call TRBD1 (5 bases). The CDR3 consists of 14 residues. V was trimmed by 1 base and J by 4 bases, leaving 11 bases between them. Germline V gene sequence: CDR1 GTSNPN, CDR2 SVGIG (reference sequence). The CDR3 here is CAWSGGSLNQPQHF. In DNA form, the CDR3 reads TGTGCCTGGAGTGGGGGGTCCCTTAATCAGCCCCAGCATTTT.

V gene TRBV12-5 combines with J gene TRBJ2-3; D is uncertain. The CDR3 contains 12 residues. Germline lookup yields CDR1 LGHNT and CDR2 FRNRAP. The germline V and J ends were trimmed by 1 base and 11 bases, with 10 bases remaining between them. The CDR3 coding sequence is TGTGCTAGTGGTTTGGCCGACCCGAGGCAGTATTTT. It yields the protein CASGLADPRQYF.

The table lists this clonotype with many counts. The chain is built from TRBV5-1 and TRBJ1-2; D gene uncertain. CDR1 and CDR2 (germline): SGHRS, YFSETQ. The CDR3 runs 12 residues. The V gene lost 4 bases and the J gene lost 6 bases, with 10 bases spanning the gap. In nucleotides, the CDR3 is TGCGCCAGCAGCCCGGAAGGGAATGGCTACACCTTC. It translates to CASSPEGNGYTF. Based on the CDR3 plus reference TRBV5-1 and TRBJ1-2, the full variable domain is KAGVTQTPRYLIKTRGQQVTLSCSPISGHRSVSWYQQTPGQGLQFLFEYFSETQRNKGNFPGRFSGRQFSNSRSEMNVSTLELGDSALYLCASSPEGNGYTFGSGTRLTVV.